This TCR beta chain was retrieved from a study of early T cells in non-severe SARS-CoV-2 infection. Overall study results and limits: The study's VDJdb matching favored anti-spike CD8 responses and missed private and CD4 specificities.

This clonotype was observed a few times. Its specificity is not known. Trimming took off 5 bases at V and 3 bases at J, with 5 bases between the two ends. From germline, CDR1 is SQVTM and CDR2 ANQGSEA. The CDR3 runs to 11 residues. Unique molecular identifiers were affixed to single, distinct cDNA molecules. TCRdb analysed the 5' RACE reads with MiXCR anew, one entry per CDR3 protein. The sample has about 88,000 distinct CDR3 sequences, approximately 15% seen once. Source material: whole blood. This receptor was identified in an adult who was a healthcare worker with PCR-confirmed SARS-CoV-2 infection or an uninfected control (not recorded which). The chain combines TRBV29-1 with TRBJ2-1, with unresolved D. CDR3 coding DNA: TGCAGCGTTTCAGTCTACAATGAGCAGTTCTTC. It translates to CSVSVYNEQFF.